A selection of T cell receptor beta chains follows, all from one sample in a study of radiotherapy plus CTLA-4 blockade in lung cancer. Sequencing was performed with immunoSEQ multiplex PCR; in TCRdb, only in-frame clones are kept and a portion is missing. The sample gives about 1,500 clones, roughly nine tenths of which show up once; about 9.8% is in the top ten. The sequenced sample was tumor tissue, obtained from a patient treated with radiotherapy plus ipilimumab. The receptors shown here come from a human donor with non-small cell lung cancer who had a complete response to radiotherapy plus ipilimumab. Each CDR3 is given with its conserved first and last residue. The D gene is left open where the match is weak. Only part of the rows carry a size: once, few, many, or a class if the clone is expanded.

d_call,clone_size,j_call,v_call,cdr3_aa,cdr3_nt
NA,NA,TRBJ2-4,TRBV5-1,CASSLDPGPGNIQYF,TGCGCCAGCAGCTTGGATCCGGGGCCGGGAAACATTCAGTACTTC
NA,NA,TRBJ1-1,TRBV19,CASSDVRGKGMDTEAFF,TGTGCCAGTAGTGATGTTCGCGGGAAGGGGATGGACACTGAAGCTTTCTTT
TRBD1,NA,TRBJ2-5,TRBV11-2,CASSPIPGGQETQYF,TGTGCCAGCAGCCCCATTCCAGGGGGCCAAGAGACCCAGTACTTC
TRBD1,NA,TRBJ1-1,TRBV6-5,CASSYGTGSSTEAFF,TGTGCCAGCAGTTACGGGACAGGTTCGAGCACTGAAGCTTTCTTT
TRBD1,NA,TRBJ2-3,TRBV15,CATSRDQGVAQYF,TGTGCCACCAGCAGAGATCAGGGGGTGGCGCAGTATTTT
TRBD1,NA,TRBJ2-7,TRBV27,CASHPGQGQYEQYF,TGTGCCAGCCACCCGGGACAGGGACAGTACGAGCAGTACTTC
TRBD2,NA,TRBJ2-5,TRBV7-8,CASSLTLYRGRAQETQYF,TGTGCCAGCAGCCTAACCTTATACCGCGGGAGGGCCCAAGAGACCCAGTACTTC
NA,NA,TRBJ2-6,TRBV27,CASTGGANVLTF,TGTGCCAGCACGGGGGGGGCCAACGTCCTGACTTTC
NA,NA,TRBJ1-4,TRBV7-9,CASSLDGGINEKLFF,TGTGCCAGCAGCTTAGACGGGGGGATTAATGAAAAACTGTTTTTT
NA,NA,TRBJ1-1,TRBV29-1,CSVVRSGNTEAFF,TGCAGCGTTGTGCGATCCGGCAACACTGAAGCTTTCTTT
NA,NA,TRBJ2-1,TRBV11-3,CASTTSNFDEQFF,TGTGCCAGCACTACCAGCAATTTCGATGAGCAGTTCTTC
NA,NA,TRBJ2-5,TRBV28,CASSPHQGADQETQYF,TGTGCCAGCAGTCCACACCAAGGAGCGGACCAAGAGACCCAGTACTTC
NA,NA,TRBJ1-3,TRBV6-1,CATRDDTIYF,TGTGCCACCCGGGATGACACCATATATTTT
NA,NA,TRBJ1-3,TRBV27,CASSPLDRNSGNTIYF,TGTGCCAGCAGTCCCCTAGACAGGAACTCTGGAAACACCATATATTTT
NA,NA,TRBJ1-1,TRBV5-1,CASSLAGGYTEAFF,TGCGCCAGCAGCTTGGCCGGAGGGTACACTGAAGCTTTCTTT
NA,NA,TRBJ1-1,TRBV4-1,CASSSSSTNTEAFF,TGCGCCAGCAGCTCAAGCAGTACAAACACTGAAGCTTTCTTT
NA,once,TRBJ1-2,TRBV5-1,CASSPGGSDLFYGYTF,TGCGCCAGCAGCCCGGGGGGGTCGGACCTATTCTATGGCTACACCTTC
NA,NA,TRBJ1-4,TRBV6-5,CASSPRRGGEKLFF,TGTGCCAGCAGTCCCCGACGAGGAGGGGAAAAACTGTTTTTT
NA,NA,TRBJ1-5,TRBV19,CASKPWDSNQPQHF,TGTGCCAGTAAACCGTGGGATAGCAATCAGCCCCAGCATTTT
TRBD2,NA,TRBJ2-7,TRBV5-4,CASSLTSGGAPYEQYF,TGTGCCAGCAGCTTGACTAGCGGGGGGGCACCCTACGAGCAGTACTTC
TRBD2,NA,TRBJ2-1,TRBV11-3,CASSLDLQRDFEQFF,TGTGCCAGCAGCTTAGATTTGCAGCGGGACTTCGAGCAGTTCTTC
NA,NA,TRBJ1-1,TRBV27,CASRLGLPNTEAFF,TGTGCCAGCAGATTAGGATTACCGAACACTGAAGCTTTCTTT
NA,NA,TRBJ1-4,TRBV6-5,CASSPIPLNEKLFF,TGTGCCAGCAGTCCTATCCCCCTTAATGAAAAACTGTTTTTT
TRBD2,NA,TRBJ2-1,TRBV5-4,CASTPAAGLALREQFF,TGTGCCAGCACCCCCGCCGCGGGACTAGCTCTACGTGAGCAGTTCTTC
TRBD1,NA,TRBJ1-2,TRBV9,CASSALTGRYGYTF,TGTGCCAGCAGCGCCTTGACAGGGCGCTATGGTTACACCTTC
NA,once,TRBJ1-2,TRBV19,CASSIAGAFGYTF,TGTGCCAGTAGTATTGCGGGGGCCTTCGGCTACACCTTC
NA,NA,TRBJ1-2,TRBV4-1,CASSQEGGGGGPNYGYTF,TGCGCCAGCAGCCAAGAGGGAGGGGGGGGTGGCCCTAACTATGGCTACACCTTC
TRBD2,NA,TRBJ2-1,TRBV6-5,CASSWSSGSITEQFF,TGTGCCAGCAGTTGGAGTAGCGGGAGTATCACTGAGCAGTTCTTC
NA,NA,TRBJ1-6,TRBV19,CASSIVSYNSPLHF,TGTGCCAGTAGTATAGTAAGCTATAATTCACCCCTCCACTTT
TRBD1,NA,TRBJ1-1,TRBV25-1,CASRWDRGTEAFF,TGTGCCAGCAGGTGGGACAGGGGCACTGAAGCTTTCTTT
TRBD1,NA,TRBJ1-5,TRBV27,CASSYRGESNQPQHF,TGTGCCAGCAGCTACAGGGGAGAGAGCAATCAGCCCCAGCATTTT
TRBD1,NA,TRBJ1-5,TRBV19,CASRIGTGVGNNQPQHF,TGTGCCAGTAGGATCGGGACAGGGGTGGGAAACAATCAGCCCCAGCATTTT
NA,once,TRBJ2-7,TRBV2,CASSVGRSYEQYF,TGTGCCAGCAGTGTGGGCAGGTCCTACGAGCAGTACTTC
TRBD2,few,TRBJ2-1,TRBV5-1,CASTKGLAGFEQFF,TGCGCCAGCACCAAGGGACTAGCAGGATTTGAGCAGTTCTTC
TRBD1,once,TRBJ2-5,TRBV7-7,CASSLAVGQGEKTQYF,TGTGCTAGCAGCTTAGCTGTAGGACAGGGGGAGAAGACCCAGTACTTC
NA,NA,TRBJ2-3,TRBV10-2,CASSESRRLTDTQYF,TGCGCCAGCAGTGAGTCCAGGCGCCTCACAGATACGCAGTATTTT
TRBD2,NA,TRBJ2-7,TRBV7-2,CASSLVLAGDEQYF,TGTGCCAGCAGCTTAGTACTAGCGGGGGACGAGCAGTACTTC
TRBD1,NA,TRBJ2-5,TRBV11-3,CASSGTGRLARQETQYF,TGTGCCAGCAGCGGGACAGGGAGGTTGGCCCGGCAAGAGACCCAGTACTTC
NA,NA,TRBJ2-1,TRBV15,CATSRGVELDEQFF,TGTGCCACCAGCAGAGGGGTAGAGCTCGATGAGCAGTTCTTC
NA,NA,TRBJ2-3,TRBV7-2,CASSAGQGRDTDTQYF,TGTGCCAGCAGCGCGGGCCAGGGGAGGGACACAGATACGCAGTATTTT
NA,NA,TRBJ1-5,TRBV5-1,CASSLGEKNQPQHF,TGCGCCAGCAGCTTGGGGGAGAAAAATCAGCCCCAGCATTTT
TRBD1,NA,TRBJ1-1,TRBV6-6,CASLLHGQGRAVEAFF,TGTGCCAGCTTACTCCATGGACAGGGACGGGCCGTTGAAGCTTTCTTT
NA,NA,TRBJ1-2,TRBV9,CASSVIQDLSDGYTF,TGTGCCAGCAGCGTCATTCAGGACCTCAGCGATGGCTACACCTTC
NA,NA,TRBJ1-2,TRBV4-3,CASSQEPDINYGYTF,TGCGCCAGCAGCCAAGAACCCGACATTAACTATGGCTACACCTTC
NA,NA,TRBJ2-1,TRBV7-2,CASSLRENNEQFF,TGTGCCAGCAGCTTACGCGAGAACAATGAGCAGTTCTTC
TRBD1,NA,TRBJ2-3,TRBV2,CASSNDRGSDTQYF,TGTGCCAGCAGTAACGACAGGGGGTCAGATACGCAGTATTTT
NA,NA,TRBJ1-5,TRBV19,CASSLKLDQPQHF,TGTGCCAGTAGTTTAAAGTTGGATCAGCCCCAGCATTTT
NA,NA,TRBJ1-1,TRBV11-3,CASSLDGQNTEAFF,TGTGCCAGCAGCTTAGATGGGCAGAACACTGAAGCTTTCTTT
NA,NA,TRBJ1-1,TRBV9,CASSPARGWTEAFF,TGTGCCAGCAGCCCAGCTAGGGGGTGGACTGAAGCTTTCTTT
TRBD1,once,TRBJ2-1,TRBV5-1,CASVDLDRGFSLDEQFF,TGCGCCAGCGTCGACCTGGACAGGGGGTTTTCTTTGGATGAGCAGTTCTTC
NA,once,TRBJ2-5,TRBV7-9,CASSWYAGDRETQYF,TGTGCCAGCAGCTGGTACGCTGGCGATCGGGAGACCCAGTACTTC
NA,NA,TRBJ1-1,TRBV14,CASSQDLNTEAFF,TGTGCCAGCAGCCAAGATCTGAACACTGAAGCTTTCTTT
NA,NA,TRBJ1-1,TRBV5-5,CASSFGGRMMPEAFF,TGTGCCAGCAGCTTCGGGGGCAGGATGATGCCTGAAGCTTTCTTT
NA,NA,TRBJ1-4,TRBV5-1,CASSLAPPNEKLFF,TGCGCCAGCAGCTTGGCGCCCCCAAATGAAAAACTGTTTTTT
NA,NA,TRBJ2-1,TRBV7-6,CASSLALGTEQFF,TGTGCCAGCAGCTTAGCGTTGGGGACAGAGCAGTTCTTC